This T cell receptor (beta chain) was documented in a study of blood T cell repertoires in COVID-19. On the study more broadly: The analysed material was cDNA or gDNA that came from T cells, B-cell-depleted T cells, or PBMCs.

In germline, CDR1 is SGDLS, CDR2 YYNGEE. Germline trimming cut 3 bases from V and 2 bases from J; bases unmatched to any gene: 4. CDR3 length: 14 amino acids. Produced via immunoSEQ multiplex PCR; TCRdb's table is partial and in-frame only. Among under 250,000 clones, approximately 82% were seen once, and the ten largest hold 2.6%. This TCR derives from a woman between 65 and 79 years old with active or convalescent COVID-19. The J gene is TRBJ1-2, the V gene TRBV9, with TRBD1 matching over 7 bases. The source material was peripheral blood. CDR3: CASSETGQNYGYTF. The CDR3 region has the DNA TGTGCCAGCAGCGAGACGGGACAGAACTATGGCTACACCTTC. Full variable domain (rest looked up from reference TRBV9 and TRBJ1-2): DSGVTQTPKHLITATGQRVTLRCSPRSGDLSVYWYQQSLDQGLQFLIQYYNGEERAKGNILERFSAQQFPDLHSELNLSSLELGDSALYFCASSETGQNYGYTFGSGTRLTVV.